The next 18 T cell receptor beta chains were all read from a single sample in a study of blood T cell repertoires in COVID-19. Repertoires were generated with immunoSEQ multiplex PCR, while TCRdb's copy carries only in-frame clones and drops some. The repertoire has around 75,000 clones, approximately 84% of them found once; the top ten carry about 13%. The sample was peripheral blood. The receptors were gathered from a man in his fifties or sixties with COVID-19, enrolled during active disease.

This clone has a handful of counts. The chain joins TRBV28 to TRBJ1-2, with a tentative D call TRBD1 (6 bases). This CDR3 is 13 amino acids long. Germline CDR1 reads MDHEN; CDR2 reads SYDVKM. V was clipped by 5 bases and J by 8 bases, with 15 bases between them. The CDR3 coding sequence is TGTGCCAGCAGTACCACAGGGTTCGACGGCTACACCTTC. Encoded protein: CASSTTGFDGYTF.

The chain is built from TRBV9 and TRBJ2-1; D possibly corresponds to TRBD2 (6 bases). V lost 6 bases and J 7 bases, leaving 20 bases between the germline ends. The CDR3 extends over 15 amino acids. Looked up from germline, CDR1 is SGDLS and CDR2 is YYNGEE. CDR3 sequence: CASTPQLALTNEQFF. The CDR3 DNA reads TGTGCCAGCACCCCCCAACTAGCTCTCACGAATGAGCAGTTCTTC.

The DNA of the CDR3 is TGTGCCAGCAGTTTGGGACAGGGGGACGAGCAGTACTTC. As protein: CASSLGQGDEQYF. The V and J genes are TRBV6-6 and TRBJ2-7; TRBD1 aligns across 11 bases. Germline CDR1 and CDR2: MNHNY and SVGAGI (reference sequence). V lost 4 bases, J lost 5 bases, and 1 base stayed unmatched. This CDR3 is 13 amino acids long.

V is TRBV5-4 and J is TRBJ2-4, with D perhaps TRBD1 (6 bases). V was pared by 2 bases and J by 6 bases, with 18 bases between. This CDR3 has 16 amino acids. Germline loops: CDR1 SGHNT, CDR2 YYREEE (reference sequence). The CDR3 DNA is TGTGCCAGCAGCTTACCTTCCCAGGGGAAGCGAAACATTCAGTACTTC. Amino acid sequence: CASSLPSQGKRNIQYF.

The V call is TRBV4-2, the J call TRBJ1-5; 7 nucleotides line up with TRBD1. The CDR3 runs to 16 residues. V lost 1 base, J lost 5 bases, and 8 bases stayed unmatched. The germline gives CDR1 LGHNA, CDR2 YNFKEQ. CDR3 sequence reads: CASSQGDPGQYQPQHF. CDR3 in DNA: TGTGCCAGCAGCCAAGGGGACCCGGGACAGTATCAGCCCCAGCATTTT.

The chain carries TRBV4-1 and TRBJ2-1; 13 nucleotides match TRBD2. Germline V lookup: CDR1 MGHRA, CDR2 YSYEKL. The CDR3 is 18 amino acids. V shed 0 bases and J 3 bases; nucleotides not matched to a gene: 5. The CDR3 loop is CASSQDRTSGSRYNEQFF. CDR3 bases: TGCGCCAGCAGCCAAGATAGGACTAGCGGGAGTCGCTACAATGAGCAGTTCTTC.

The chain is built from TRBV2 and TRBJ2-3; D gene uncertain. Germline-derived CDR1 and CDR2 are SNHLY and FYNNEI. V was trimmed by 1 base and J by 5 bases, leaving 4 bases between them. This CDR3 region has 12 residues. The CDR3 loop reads CASSEERDTQYF. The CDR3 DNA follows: TGTGCCAGCAGTGAAGAGAGAGATACGCAGTATTTT.

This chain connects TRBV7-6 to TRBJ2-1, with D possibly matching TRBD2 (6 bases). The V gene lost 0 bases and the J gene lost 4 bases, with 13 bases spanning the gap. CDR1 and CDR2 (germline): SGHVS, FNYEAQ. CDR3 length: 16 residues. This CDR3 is CASSLAAGRQYNEQFF. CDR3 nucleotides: TGTGCCAGCAGCTTAGCTGCCGGGAGACAATACAATGAGCAGTTCTTC.

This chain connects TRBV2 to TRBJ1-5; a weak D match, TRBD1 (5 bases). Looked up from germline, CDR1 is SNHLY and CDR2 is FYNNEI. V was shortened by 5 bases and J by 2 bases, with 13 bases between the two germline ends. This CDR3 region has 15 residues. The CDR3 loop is CASSSQGTGNQPQHF. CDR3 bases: TGTGCCAGCAGTTCCCAGGGTACCGGCAATCAGCCCCAGCATTTT.

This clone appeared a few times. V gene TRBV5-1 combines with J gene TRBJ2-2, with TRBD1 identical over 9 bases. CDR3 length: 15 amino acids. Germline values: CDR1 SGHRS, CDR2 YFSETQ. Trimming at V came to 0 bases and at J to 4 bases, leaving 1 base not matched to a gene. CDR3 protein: CASSLATGGTGELFF. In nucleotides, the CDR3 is TGCGCCAGCAGCTTGGCGACAGGGGGCACCGGGGAGCTGTTTTTT.

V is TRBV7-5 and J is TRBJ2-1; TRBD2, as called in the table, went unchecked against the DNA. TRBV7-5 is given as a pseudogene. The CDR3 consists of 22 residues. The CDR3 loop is CARSRGLGTSGEPIMSIDEQFF. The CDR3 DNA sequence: TGTGCCAGAAGCCGTGGACTGGGGACTAGCGGGGAACCTATTATGAGTATTGATGAGCAGTTCTTC.

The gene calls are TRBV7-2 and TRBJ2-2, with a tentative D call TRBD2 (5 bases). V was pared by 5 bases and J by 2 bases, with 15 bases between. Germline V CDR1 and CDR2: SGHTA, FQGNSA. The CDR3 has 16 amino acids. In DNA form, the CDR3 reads TGTGCCAGCAGCCCCACGAGGGCAGTAAACACCGGGGAGCTGTTTTTT. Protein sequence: CASSPTRAVNTGELFF.

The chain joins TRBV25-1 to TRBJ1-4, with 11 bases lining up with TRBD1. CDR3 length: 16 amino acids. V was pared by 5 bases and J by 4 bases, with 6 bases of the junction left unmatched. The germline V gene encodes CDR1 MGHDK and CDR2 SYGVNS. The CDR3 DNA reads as TGTGCCAGCAGTACCTGGACAGGGGGCAGTAATGAAAAACTGTTTTTT. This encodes CASSTWTGGSNEKLFF.

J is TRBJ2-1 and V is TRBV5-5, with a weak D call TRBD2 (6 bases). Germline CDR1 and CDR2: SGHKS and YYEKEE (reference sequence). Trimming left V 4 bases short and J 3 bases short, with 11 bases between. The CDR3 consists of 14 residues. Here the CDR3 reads CASSAGLIYNEQFF. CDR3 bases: TGTGCCAGCAGCGCGGGACTTATCTACAATGAGCAGTTCTTC.

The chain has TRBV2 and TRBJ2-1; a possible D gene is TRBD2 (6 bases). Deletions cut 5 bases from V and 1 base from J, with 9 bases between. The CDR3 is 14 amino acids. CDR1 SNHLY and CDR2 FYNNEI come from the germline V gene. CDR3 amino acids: CASSWRVSYNEQFF. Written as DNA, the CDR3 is TGTGCCAGCAGTTGGAGGGTTTCCTACAATGAGCAGTTCTTC.

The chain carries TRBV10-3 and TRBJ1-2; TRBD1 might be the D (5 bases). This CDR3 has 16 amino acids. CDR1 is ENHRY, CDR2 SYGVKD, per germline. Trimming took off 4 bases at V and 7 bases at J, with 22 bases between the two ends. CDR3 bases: TGTGCCATCAGTGGCCAGGGCGGGACTGGGGTTGGTGGCTACACCTTC. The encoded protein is CAISGQGGTGVGGYTF.

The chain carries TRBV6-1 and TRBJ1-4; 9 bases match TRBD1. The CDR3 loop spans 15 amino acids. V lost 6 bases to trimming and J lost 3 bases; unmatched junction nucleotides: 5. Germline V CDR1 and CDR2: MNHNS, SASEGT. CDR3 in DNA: TGTGCCAGCAGGAGGGACAGGGTTTCTAATGAAAAACTGTTTTTT. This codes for CASRRDRVSNEKLFF.

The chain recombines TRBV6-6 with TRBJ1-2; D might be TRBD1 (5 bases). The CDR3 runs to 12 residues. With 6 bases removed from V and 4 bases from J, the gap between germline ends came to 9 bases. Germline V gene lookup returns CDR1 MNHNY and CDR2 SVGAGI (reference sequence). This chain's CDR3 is CASRGRGYGYTF. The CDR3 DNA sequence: TGTGCCAGCAGGGGGAGGGGCTATGGCTACACCTTC.